Listed below are T cell receptor beta chains from one sample, sequenced in a study of vaccination effects on CD4 cells after COVID-19. No antigens are known for them. Assay used: immunoSEQ multiplex PCR; TCRdb lists only in-frame clones, some missing. This table holds 40,000 or so clones, 65% to 75% found once. Here the sequenced sample was CD4+ T cells from PBMCs cultured without peptide, taken before COVID-19 vaccination. These receptors originate from a human donor who received a COVID-19 vaccine. Both conserved end residues are part of each CDR3. D genes are given only for firm matches.

TRBV18,.,TRBJ1-5,CASSPPGADYSNQPQHF,TGTGCCAGCTCACCACCGGGGGCGGATTATAGCAATCAGCCCCAGCATTTT
TRBV2,.,TRBJ1-2,CASSESGLYGYTF,TGTGCCAGCAGTGAAAGCGGTCTCTATGGCTACACCTTC
TRBV19,.,TRBJ1-1,CASSIKRNTEAFF,TGTGCCAGTAGTATAAAGCGAAACACTGAAGCTTTCTTT
TRBV5-1,.,TRBJ2-5,CASSLVEGETQYF,TGCGCCAGCAGCCTCGTCGAAGGGGAGACCCAGTACTTC
TRBV6-5,.,TRBJ2-2,CASSFSGELFF,TGTGCCAGCAGTTTTTCCGGGGAGCTGTTTTTT
TRBV12-5,.,TRBJ1-1,CASGLVSGGVGTEAFF,TGTGCTAGTGGTTTGGTATCCGGGGGAGTCGGCACTGAAGCTTTCTTT
TRBV18,TRBD1,TRBJ2-5,CASSPTGDGETQYF,TGTGCCAGCTCACCGACAGGGGATGGAGAGACCCAGTACTTC
TRBV9,TRBD1,TRBJ2-5,CASRGTEETQYF,TGTGCCAGCAGGGGGACAGAAGAGACCCAGTACTTC
TRBV3-1/TRBV3-2,.,TRBJ1-3,CASSQDHAGSGENTIYF,TGTGCCAGCAGCCAAGATCACGCCGGGTCGGGAGAAAACACCATATATTTT
TRBV5-4,TRBD1,TRBJ1-5,CASSRDRGSDQPQHF,TGTGCCAGCAGCCGGGACAGGGGGTCCGATCAGCCCCAGCATTTT
TRBV3-1/TRBV3-2,.,TRBJ1-5,CASSVGNNQPQHF,TGTGCCAGCAGCGTGGGGAACAATCAGCCCCAGCATTTT
TRBV14,.,TRBJ1-1,CASSTFGNTEAFF,TGTGCCAGCAGTACTTTCGGGAACACTGAAGCTTTCTTT
TRBV7-3,TRBD1,TRBJ2-3,CASSRDRGQDTQYF,TGTGCCAGCTCCCGGGACAGGGGTCAGGATACGCAGTATTTT
TRBV5-1,.,TRBJ2-5,CASSWGRLGETQYF,TGCGCCAGCAGCTGGGGGCGTTTAGGAGAGACCCAGTACTTC